The 3 T cell receptor beta chains given below trace back to one sample, sequenced in a study of shared clonotypes between healthy human individuals. Produced via immunoSEQ multiplex PCR; TCRdb's table is partial and in-frame only. The sample shows 1 million to 1.3 million clones, roughly 74% of them seen only once. The sequencing sample was made of memory CD4+ T cells from PBMCs. Subset: CD45RA-negative fraction. These receptors were taken from a man aged 18 to 30 in good health. Some clones in this sample may be carry-over from other donors' samples.

Concerning this clone itself: This may stem from a read error, because a much larger clone lies one nucleotide away. J is TRBJ1-1 and V is TRBV30, with D possibly TRBD1 on 6 matching bases. V lost 5 bases and J lost 8, with 18 bases in between. Germline V CDR1 and CDR2: GTSNPN, SVGIG (reference sequence). This CDR3 has 13 amino acids. The CDR3 sequence is CAWGANSGTEAFF. In DNA form, the CDR3 reads TGTGCCTGGGGTGCTAATTCCGGGACAGAAGCTTTCTTT. Together with reference TRBV30 and TRBJ1-1, the CDR3 gives the full variable domain: SQTIHQWPATLVQPVGSPLSLECTVEGTSNPNLYWYRQAAGRGLQLLFYSVGIGQISSEVPQNLSASRPQDRQFILSSKKLLLSDSGFYLCAWGANSGTEAFFGQGTRLTVV.

V and J are TRBV25-1 and TRBJ2-1, with D perhaps assigned TRBD1 or TRBD2 (6 bases each). V shed 8 bases and J shed 7 bases, with 18 bases lying between them. CDR1 and CDR2 (germline): MGHDK, SYGVNS. This CDR3 has 14 amino acids. In DNA form, the CDR3 reads TGTGCCAGCGTAGCGGCAGGGGCTCGGAATGAGCAGTTCTTC. Translating it yields CASVAAGARNEQFF.

The J gene is TRBJ1-1, the V gene TRBV29-1; TRBD1 matches 7 bases. The CDR3 length is 14 residues. Germline V CDR1 and CDR2: SQVTM, ANQGSEA. The junction had 13 bases not matched to a gene; V was cut back by 7 bases and J by 5 bases. The CDR3: CSALTFAGGTEAFF. The DNA for the CDR3 is TGCAGCGCCCTAACTTTCGCAGGGGGGACTGAAGCTTTCTTT.